A selection of T cell receptor beta chains follows, all from one sample in a study of T-cell reconstitution after alpha-beta-depleted transplantation in children. TCRdb independently ran MiXCR on the PCR reads; one entry per CDR3 protein. The top ten hold roughly 6.2% of the sample, which has 200,000 to 250,000 distinct CDR3 sequences, under 9.5% seen once. Specimen: PBMCs from the stem cell graft donor, collected from the stem cell graft. These receptors came from a human donor who donated a stem cell graft to a child with acute lymphoblastic leukemia. Each CDR3 is given with its conserved first and last residue. The D gene is left open where the match is weak. The size entry is marked missing in some rows and otherwise reads once, few, many or a size class.

clone_size: many; v_call: TRBV24-1; j_call: TRBJ2-3; d_call: -; cdr3_aa: CATTGSRTDTQYF; cdr3_nt: TGTGCCACCACCGGGTCCCGGACGGATACGCAGTATTTT
clone_size: few; v_call: TRBV6-5; j_call: TRBJ1-1; d_call: -; cdr3_aa: CASRLKQGSNTEAFF; cdr3_nt: TGTGCCAGCAGGCTAAAACAGGGTTCGAACACTGAAGCTTTCTTT
clone_size: -; v_call: TRBV12-3/TRBV12-4; j_call: TRBJ2-5; d_call: TRBD1; cdr3_aa: CASSLMHRGGETQYF; cdr3_nt: TGTGCCAGCAGTTTAATGCACAGGGGTGGGGAGACCCAGTACTTC
clone_size: many; v_call: TRBV6-1; j_call: TRBJ2-5; d_call: -; cdr3_aa: CASMIVGTETQYF; cdr3_nt: TGTGCCAGCATGATTGTGGGTACAGAGACCCAGTACTTC
clone_size: many; v_call: TRBV20-1; j_call: TRBJ1-1; d_call: -; cdr3_aa: CSASPTVRNTEAFF; cdr3_nt: TGCAGTGCTTCCCCGACAGTCCGGAACACTGAAGCTTTCTTT
clone_size: many; v_call: TRBV27; j_call: TRBJ2-7; d_call: TRBD2; cdr3_aa: CASTKGGGPSYEQYF; cdr3_nt: TGTGCCAGCACTAAGGGCGGGGGGCCCTCCTACGAGCAGTACTTC
clone_size: -; v_call: TRBV7-8; j_call: TRBJ1-1; d_call: -; cdr3_aa: CASSLAGQAEAFF; cdr3_nt: TGTGCCAGCAGCTTAGCGGGGCAGGCTGAAGCTTTCTTT
clone_size: few; v_call: TRBV27; j_call: TRBJ1-1; d_call: -; cdr3_aa: CASSWGQGLNTEAFF; cdr3_nt: TGTGCCAGCAGTTGGGGGCAGGGTCTGAACACTGAAGCTTTCTTT
clone_size: -; v_call: TRBV18; j_call: TRBJ2-3; d_call: TRBD1; cdr3_aa: CASSPPGGQGPDTQYF; cdr3_nt: TGTGCCAGCTCACCACCGGGGGGACAGGGCCCAGATACGCAGTATTTT
clone_size: -; v_call: TRBV7-2; j_call: TRBJ1-2; d_call: -; cdr3_aa: CASSLLSALPYGYTF; cdr3_nt: TGTGCCAGCAGCTTACTTAGCGCCCTGCCCTATGGCTACACCTTC
clone_size: few; v_call: TRBV4-2; j_call: TRBJ2-3; d_call: -; cdr3_aa: CASTPEQYTDTQYF; cdr3_nt: TGTGCCAGCACCCCCGAACAGTACACAGATACGCAGTATTTT
clone_size: -; v_call: TRBV4-3; j_call: TRBJ2-7; d_call: TRBD1; cdr3_aa: CASSPGLGQASYEQYF; cdr3_nt: TGCGCCAGCAGCCCAGGGTTGGGACAGGCCTCCTACGAGCAGTACTTC
clone_size: few; v_call: TRBV7-2; j_call: TRBJ2-1; d_call: -; cdr3_aa: CASSLARRVSGYNEQFF; cdr3_nt: TGTGCCAGCAGCCTTGCCAGGAGGGTCAGCGGCTACAATGAGCAGTTCTTC
clone_size: many; v_call: TRBV6-5; j_call: TRBJ1-1; d_call: -; cdr3_aa: CASSPDRNFGSEAFF; cdr3_nt: TGTGCCAGCAGCCCGGACAGAAACTTTGGGTCTGAAGCTTTCTTT
clone_size: few; v_call: TRBV5-5; j_call: TRBJ2-1; d_call: -; cdr3_aa: CASSFLQGNNEQFF; cdr3_nt: TGTGCCAGCAGCTTTCTTCAGGGAAACAATGAGCAGTTCTTC
clone_size: many; v_call: TRBV20-1; j_call: TRBJ2-3; d_call: TRBD2; cdr3_aa: CSAREQRGGPSTDTQYF; cdr3_nt: TGCAGTGCTAGAGAGCAGCGGGGGGGCCCTAGCACAGATACGCAGTATTTT
clone_size: many; v_call: TRBV14; j_call: TRBJ2-3; d_call: TRBD1; cdr3_aa: CASSPRQGYTDTQYF; cdr3_nt: TGTGCCAGCAGCCCCCGACAGGGCTACACAGATACGCAGTATTTT
clone_size: -; v_call: TRBV12-3/TRBV12-4; j_call: TRBJ1-5; d_call: -; cdr3_aa: CASSFGQGLFHF; cdr3_nt: TGTGCCAGCAGTTTTGGGCAGGGCCTGTTCCATTTT
clone_size: few; v_call: TRBV19; j_call: TRBJ2-7; d_call: TRBD1; cdr3_aa: CASSDRGTSSYEQYF; cdr3_nt: TGTGCCAGTAGTGACAGGGGGACCAGCTCCTACGAGCAGTACTTC
clone_size: -; v_call: TRBV18; j_call: TRBJ2-5; d_call: TRBD2; cdr3_aa: CASSPRAGSQETQYF; cdr3_nt: TGTGCCAGCTCCCCAAGAGCGGGGTCTCAAGAGACCCAGTACTTC
clone_size: -; v_call: TRBV5-5; j_call: TRBJ2-5; d_call: -; cdr3_aa: CASTFEGSETQYF; cdr3_nt: TGTGCCAGCACGTTTGAGGGTTCGGAGACCCAGTACTTC
clone_size: few; v_call: TRBV18; j_call: TRBJ2-7; d_call: TRBD1; cdr3_aa: CASSLKQGEYEQYF; cdr3_nt: TGTGCCAGCTCACTTAAACAGGGGGAATACGAGCAGTACTTC
clone_size: -; v_call: TRBV5-1; j_call: TRBJ2-1; d_call: TRBD1; cdr3_aa: CASSTQGRSYNEQFF; cdr3_nt: TGCGCCAGCAGCACACAGGGGCGCTCCTACAATGAGCAGTTCTTC
clone_size: few; v_call: TRBV20-1; j_call: TRBJ1-2; d_call: -; cdr3_aa: CSAREGGLYGYTF; cdr3_nt: TGCAGTGCTAGAGAGGGAGGACTATATGGCTACACCTTC
clone_size: -; v_call: TRBV7-2; j_call: TRBJ2-1; d_call: -; cdr3_aa: CASSVGPSNEQFF; cdr3_nt: TGTGCCAGCAGCGTCGGGCCAAGCAATGAGCAGTTCTTC
clone_size: few; v_call: TRBV11-2; j_call: TRBJ1-2; d_call: TRBD1; cdr3_aa: CASSLVKTGGRGYTF; cdr3_nt: TGTGCCAGCAGCTTAGTTAAGACAGGGGGACGTGGCTACACCTTC
clone_size: -; v_call: TRBV20-1; j_call: TRBJ1-1; d_call: -; cdr3_aa: CSARAPGYWEAFF; cdr3_nt: TGCAGTGCTAGAGCCCCTGGATATTGGGAAGCTTTCTTT
clone_size: many; v_call: TRBV7-9; j_call: TRBJ2-1; d_call: -; cdr3_aa: CASSSPVGQFF; cdr3_nt: TGTGCCAGCAGCTCCCCAGTTGGACAGTTCTTC
clone_size: few; v_call: TRBV6-6; j_call: TRBJ1-2; d_call: TRBD1; cdr3_aa: CASSSGQLYGYTF; cdr3_nt: TGTGCCAGCAGTTCGGGACAGCTCTATGGCTACACCTTC
clone_size: few; v_call: TRBV7-9; j_call: TRBJ2-7; d_call: TRBD1; cdr3_aa: CASSFNPGQVTTYEQYF; cdr3_nt: TGTGCCAGCAGCTTTAATCCGGGACAGGTGACTACCTACGAGCAGTACTTC
clone_size: few; v_call: TRBV4-2; j_call: TRBJ1-5; d_call: TRBD1; cdr3_aa: CASSHRDRGRNQPQHF; cdr3_nt: TGTGCCAGCAGCCACCGGGACAGGGGTCGCAATCAGCCCCAGCATTTT
clone_size: -; v_call: TRBV15; j_call: TRBJ2-5; d_call: -; cdr3_aa: CATSRDLFGIVRDGAQETQYF; cdr3_nt: TGTGCCACCAGCAGAGATCTGTTCGGGATAGTTAGGGACGGGGCCCAAGAGACCCAGTACTTC
clone_size: many; v_call: TRBV5-6; j_call: TRBJ2-1; d_call: -; cdr3_aa: CASSPNRGGVSYNEQFF; cdr3_nt: TGTGCCAGCAGCCCTAACAGGGGAGGCGTCTCCTACAATGAGCAGTTCTTC
clone_size: -; v_call: TRBV18; j_call: TRBJ1-4; d_call: -; cdr3_aa: CASSLPTVSNEKLFF; cdr3_nt: TGTGCCAGCTCACTACCGACAGTTTCTAATGAAAAACTGTTTTTT
clone_size: few; v_call: TRBV9; j_call: TRBJ1-2; d_call: -; cdr3_aa: CASSLNPFFGNWVARGYTF; cdr3_nt: TGTGCCAGCAGCCTGAACCCCTTTTTCGGAAACTGGGTGGCAAGGGGCTACACCTTC
clone_size: few; v_call: TRBV24-1; j_call: TRBJ2-1; d_call: TRBD2; cdr3_aa: CATSDSRGGYNEQFF; cdr3_nt: TGTGCCACCAGTGATTCGCGGGGGGGATACAATGAGCAGTTCTTC
clone_size: -; v_call: TRBV20-1; j_call: TRBJ2-1; d_call: -; cdr3_aa: CSARDNGRLNEQFF; cdr3_nt: TGCAGTGCTAGAGATAATGGCAGGCTAAATGAGCAGTTCTTC
clone_size: -; v_call: TRBV13; j_call: TRBJ1-5; d_call: -; cdr3_aa: CASSLGRESNQPQHF; cdr3_nt: TGTGCCAGCAGCTTAGGTAGGGAAAGCAATCAGCCCCAGCATTTT
clone_size: -; v_call: TRBV7-2; j_call: TRBJ2-2; d_call: -; cdr3_aa: CASSLIGGDTGELFF; cdr3_nt: TGTGCCAGCAGCTTAATCGGCGGGGACACCGGGGAGCTGTTTTTT
clone_size: once; v_call: TRBV9; j_call: TRBJ2-1; d_call: TRBD2; cdr3_aa: CASSARGGTYNEQFF; cdr3_nt: TGTGCCAGCAGCGCCCGGGGGGGGACCTACAATGAGCAGTTCTTC
clone_size: -; v_call: TRBV11-3; j_call: TRBJ2-7; d_call: -; cdr3_aa: CASSLDPGSYEQYF; cdr3_nt: TGTGCCAGCAGCTTAGATCCGGGCTCCTACGAGCAGTACTTC
clone_size: -; v_call: TRBV12-3/TRBV12-4; j_call: TRBJ2-1; d_call: -; cdr3_aa: CASSLGDGTYNEQFF; cdr3_nt: TGTGCCAGCAGTCTCGGGGACGGGACCTACAATGAGCAGTTCTTC
clone_size: few; v_call: TRBV5-4; j_call: TRBJ2-7; d_call: TRBD2; cdr3_aa: CASKAGVLSYEQYF; cdr3_nt: TGTGCCAGCAAGGCGGGGGTCTTATCCTACGAGCAGTACTTC
clone_size: few; v_call: TRBV11-3; j_call: TRBJ2-1; d_call: -; cdr3_aa: CASSQGVWGGVIYNEQFF; cdr3_nt: TGTGCCAGCAGCCAAGGGGTGTGGGGTGGGGTCATCTACAATGAGCAGTTCTTC
clone_size: -; v_call: TRBV28; j_call: TRBJ1-6; d_call: -; cdr3_aa: CASSSGESSPLHF; cdr3_nt: TGTGCCAGCAGTTCAGGGGAAAGTTCACCCCTCCACTTT
clone_size: -; v_call: TRBV12-3/TRBV12-4; j_call: TRBJ1-4; d_call: TRBD1; cdr3_aa: CASRSDRAVNEKLFF; cdr3_nt: TGTGCCAGCAGGTCCGACAGGGCGGTGAATGAAAAACTGTTTTTT
clone_size: many; v_call: TRBV5-1; j_call: TRBJ2-7; d_call: -; cdr3_aa: CASSLEVSSYEQYF; cdr3_nt: TGCGCCAGCAGCTTGGAAGTATCCTCCTACGAGCAGTACTTC
clone_size: -; v_call: TRBV7-6; j_call: TRBJ2-3; d_call: TRBD1; cdr3_aa: CASSLSWDRGLGDTQYF; cdr3_nt: TGTGCCAGCAGCCTTTCCTGGGACAGGGGGCTTGGAGATACGCAGTATTTT
clone_size: -; v_call: TRBV7-2; j_call: TRBJ2-1; d_call: -; cdr3_aa: CASSQSNYNEQFF; cdr3_nt: TGTGCCAGCAGCCAATCAAACTACAATGAGCAGTTCTTC
clone_size: many; v_call: TRBV27; j_call: TRBJ2-5; d_call: TRBD1; cdr3_aa: CASRTTDRAQETQYF; cdr3_nt: TGTGCCAGCAGGACAACCGACAGGGCGCAAGAGACCCAGTACTTC
clone_size: -; v_call: TRBV10-3; j_call: TRBJ2-1; d_call: TRBD2; cdr3_aa: CAISEPSGTSGNNEQFF; cdr3_nt: TGTGCCATCAGTGAGCCATCCGGGACTAGCGGGAACAATGAGCAGTTCTTC
clone_size: many; v_call: TRBV20-1; j_call: TRBJ2-7; d_call: -; cdr3_aa: CSASLGSPTEYF; cdr3_nt: TGCAGTGCTAGTCTTGGCTCCCCGACGGAGTACTTC
clone_size: many; v_call: TRBV5-4; j_call: TRBJ2-2; d_call: -; cdr3_aa: CASSLDFAGMAGELFF; cdr3_nt: TGTGCCAGCAGCTTGGATTTTGCGGGGATGGCCGGGGAGCTGTTTTTT
clone_size: many; v_call: TRBV11-2; j_call: TRBJ2-1; d_call: -; cdr3_aa: CASSLWGYSYNEQFF; cdr3_nt: TGTGCCAGCAGCTTATGGGGCTACTCCTACAATGAGCAGTTCTTC
clone_size: many; v_call: TRBV9; j_call: TRBJ1-5; d_call: -; cdr3_aa: CASSAGGWQPQHF; cdr3_nt: TGTGCCAGCAGCGCCGGAGGGTGGCAGCCCCAGCATTTT
clone_size: many; v_call: TRBV2; j_call: TRBJ2-3; d_call: -; cdr3_aa: CASSVSQTTDTQYF; cdr3_nt: TGTGCCAGCAGTGTAAGTCAGACCACAGATACGCAGTATTTT